The next 10 T cell receptor beta chains were all read from a single sample in a study of T cell responses to AZD1222 COVID-19 vaccine. TCRdb keeps only in-frame clones here, not all; method: immunoSEQ multiplex PCR. The table includes roughly 170,000 clones, about 91% detected once. The sequences come from peripheral blood, collected on day 0 of AZD1222 vaccination. The receptors come from an adult in good health.

The rearrangement uses TRBV28 and TRBJ2-7; D is perhaps TRBD1 (6 bases). Germline V lookup: CDR1 MDHEN, CDR2 SYDVKM. The length of the CDR3 is 16 residues. The V gene lost 6 bases and the J gene lost 1 base, with 19 bases spanning the gap. CDR3 DNA sequence: TGTGCCAGCAGCTACACCAGGTGGACAGTATCCTACGAGCAGTACTTC. Residues: CASSYTRWTVSYEQYF.

The rearrangement uses TRBV11-2 and TRBJ1-4, with a possible D match to TRBD1 (6 bases). This CDR3 has 15 residues. Germline CDR1 reads SGHAT; CDR2 reads FQNNGV. Trimming stripped 4 bases from V and 2 bases from J, with 11 bases between. The CDR3 coding sequence is TGTGCCAGCAGCTCCTCGGGGGCGACTAATGAAAAACTGTTTTTT. Its translation is CASSSSGATNEKLFF.

This clone was seen just once. V usage is TRBV10-3 and J usage is TRBJ1-3; possible D gene TRBD1, 6 bases. CDR3 length: 16 amino acids. Germline loops: CDR1 ENHRY, CDR2 SYGVKD. V was cut by 2 bases and J by 4 bases, with 15 bases left in between. CDR3 protein: CAISEPDRVTGNTIYF. The CDR3 DNA reads as TGTGCCATCAGTGAGCCGGACAGAGTGACGGGAAACACCATATATTTT.

The V and J genes are TRBV27 and TRBJ2-3; D is unclear. The V and J ends lost 6 bases and 1 base respectively, with 8 bases between them. The CDR3 runs 13 residues. Germline loops: CDR1 MNHEY, CDR2 SMNVEV (reference sequence). CDR3 sequence (DNA): TGTGCCAGCAGCCCTGCCGGCACAGATACGCAGTATTTT. Translation: CASSPAGTDTQYF.

The CDR3 bases are TGTGCCAGCCGACAGTTAGCTAACTATGGCTACACCTTC. Translated: CASRQLANYGYTF. V gene TRBV19 combines with J gene TRBJ1-2, with D possibly being TRBD1 (5 bases). In germline, CDR1 is LNHDA, CDR2 SQIVND (reference sequence). The CDR3 runs 13 residues. Trimming removed 9 bases at V and 0 bases at J, with 11 bases between. Full variable domain (missing parts from reference TRBV19 and TRBJ1-2): DGGITQSPKYLFRKEGQNVTLSCEQNLNHDAMYWYRQDPGQGLRLIYYSQIVNDFQKGDIAEGYSVSREKKESFPLTVTSAQKNPTAFYLCASRQLANYGYTFGSGTRLTVV.

This chain connects TRBV6-6 to TRBJ1-5; TRBD1 matches at 7 bases. The germline V gene has CDR1 MNHNY and CDR2 SVGAGI (reference sequence). CDR3 length: 17 residues. After removal of 5 bases from V and 1 base from J, the junction contained 11 bases not matched to a gene. The CDR3 sequence: CASSRMTQGDSNQPQHF. The DNA of the CDR3 is TGTGCCAGCAGTCGAATGACGCAGGGGGACAGCAATCAGCCCCAGCATTTT.

As for this clone: At one end, the junction sequence differs from germline, possibly due to a read error. The CDR3 DNA sequence: TGTGCCAGCAGTTACGAACTGGGTGGCCTAAACTTC. Its translation is CASSYELGGLNF. The chain joins TRBV6-6 to TRBJ2-7; no firm D call. The CDR3 loop spans 12 amino acids. Looked up from germline, CDR1 is MNHNY and CDR2 is SVGAGI (reference sequence).

The rearrangement joins TRBV28 to TRBJ2-5; D not certain. The CDR3 consists of 13 residues. Trimming took 6 bases from V and 9 from J, leaving 17 bases between them. Germline V gene data show CDR1 as MDHEN and CDR2 as SYDVKM. This CDR3 reads CASSSSNSAAQYF. CDR3 DNA sequence: TGTGCCAGCAGCAGTAGCAACTCCGCGGCCCAGTACTTC.

V and J are TRBV19 and TRBJ2-1; 7 bases line up with TRBD1. V trimming: 0 bases; J trimming: 3 bases; junction bases outside the gene matches: 2. The CDR3 contains 15 residues. Looked up from germline, CDR1 is LNHDA and CDR2 is SQIVND (reference sequence). The CDR3 is CASSIEPGGYNEQFF. The CDR3 DNA reads as TGTGCCAGTAGTATAGAGCCAGGGGGCTACAATGAGCAGTTCTTC.

J is TRBJ1-2 and V is TRBV30; D perhaps matches TRBD1 (6 bases). Germline V gives CDR1 GTSNPN, CDR2 SVGIG (reference sequence). V was clipped by 7 bases and J by 8 bases, with 17 bases between them. The CDR3 is made up of 12 amino acids. CDR3 nucleotide sequence: TGTGCCTTTTCAGGGGCAGGCATGGGCTACACCTTC. Translated: CAFSGAGMGYTF.